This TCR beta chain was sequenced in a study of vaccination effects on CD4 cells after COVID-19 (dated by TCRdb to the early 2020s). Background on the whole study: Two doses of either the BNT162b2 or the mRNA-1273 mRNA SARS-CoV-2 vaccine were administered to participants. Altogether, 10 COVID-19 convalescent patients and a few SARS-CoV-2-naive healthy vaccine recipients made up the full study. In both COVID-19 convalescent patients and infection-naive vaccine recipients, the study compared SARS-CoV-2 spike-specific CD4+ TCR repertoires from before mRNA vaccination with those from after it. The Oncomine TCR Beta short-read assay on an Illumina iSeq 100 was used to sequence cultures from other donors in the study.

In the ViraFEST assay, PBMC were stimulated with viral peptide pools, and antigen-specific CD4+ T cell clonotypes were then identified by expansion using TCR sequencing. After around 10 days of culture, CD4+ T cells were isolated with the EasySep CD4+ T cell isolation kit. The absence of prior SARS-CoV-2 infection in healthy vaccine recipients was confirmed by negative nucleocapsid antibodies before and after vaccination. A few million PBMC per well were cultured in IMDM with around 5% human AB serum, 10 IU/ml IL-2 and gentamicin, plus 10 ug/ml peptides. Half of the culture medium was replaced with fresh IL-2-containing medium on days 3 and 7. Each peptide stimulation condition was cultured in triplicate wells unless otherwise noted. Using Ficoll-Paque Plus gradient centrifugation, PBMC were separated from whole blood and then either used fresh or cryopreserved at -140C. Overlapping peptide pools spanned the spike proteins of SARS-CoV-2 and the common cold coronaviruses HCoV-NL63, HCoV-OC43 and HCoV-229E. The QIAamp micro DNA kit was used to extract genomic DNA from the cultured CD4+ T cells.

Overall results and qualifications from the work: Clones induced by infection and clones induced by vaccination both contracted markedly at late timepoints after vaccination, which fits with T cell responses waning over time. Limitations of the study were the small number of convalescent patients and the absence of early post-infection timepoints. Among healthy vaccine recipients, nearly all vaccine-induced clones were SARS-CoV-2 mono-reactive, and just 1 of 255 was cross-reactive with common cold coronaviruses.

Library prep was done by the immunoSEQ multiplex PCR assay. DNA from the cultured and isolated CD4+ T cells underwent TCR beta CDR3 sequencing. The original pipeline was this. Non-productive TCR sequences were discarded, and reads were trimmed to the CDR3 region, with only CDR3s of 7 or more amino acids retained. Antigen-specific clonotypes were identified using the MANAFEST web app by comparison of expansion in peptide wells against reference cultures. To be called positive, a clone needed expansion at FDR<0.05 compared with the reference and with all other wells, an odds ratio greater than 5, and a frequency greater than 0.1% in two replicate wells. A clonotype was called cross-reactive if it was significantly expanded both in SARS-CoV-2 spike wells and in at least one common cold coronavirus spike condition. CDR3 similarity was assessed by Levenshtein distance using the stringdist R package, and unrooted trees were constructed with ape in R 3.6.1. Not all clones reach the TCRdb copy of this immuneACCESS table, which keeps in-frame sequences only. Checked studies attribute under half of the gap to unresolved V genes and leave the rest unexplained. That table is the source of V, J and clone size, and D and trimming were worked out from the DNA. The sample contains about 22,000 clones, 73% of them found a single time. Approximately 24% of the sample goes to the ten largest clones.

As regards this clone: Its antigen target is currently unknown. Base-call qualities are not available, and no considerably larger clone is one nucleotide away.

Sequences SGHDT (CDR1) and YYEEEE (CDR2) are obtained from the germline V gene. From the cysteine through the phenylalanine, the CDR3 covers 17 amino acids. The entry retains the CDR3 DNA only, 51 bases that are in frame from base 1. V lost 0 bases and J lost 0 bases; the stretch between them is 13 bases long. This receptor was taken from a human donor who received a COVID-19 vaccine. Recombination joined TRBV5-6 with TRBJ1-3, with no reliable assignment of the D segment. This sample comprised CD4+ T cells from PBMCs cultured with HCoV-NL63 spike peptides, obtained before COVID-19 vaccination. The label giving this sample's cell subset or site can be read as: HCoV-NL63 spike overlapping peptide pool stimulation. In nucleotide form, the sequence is TGTGCCAGCAGCTTGGACCCCCGGACGGTCTCTGGAAACACCATATATTTT. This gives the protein CASSLDPRTVSGNTIYF.